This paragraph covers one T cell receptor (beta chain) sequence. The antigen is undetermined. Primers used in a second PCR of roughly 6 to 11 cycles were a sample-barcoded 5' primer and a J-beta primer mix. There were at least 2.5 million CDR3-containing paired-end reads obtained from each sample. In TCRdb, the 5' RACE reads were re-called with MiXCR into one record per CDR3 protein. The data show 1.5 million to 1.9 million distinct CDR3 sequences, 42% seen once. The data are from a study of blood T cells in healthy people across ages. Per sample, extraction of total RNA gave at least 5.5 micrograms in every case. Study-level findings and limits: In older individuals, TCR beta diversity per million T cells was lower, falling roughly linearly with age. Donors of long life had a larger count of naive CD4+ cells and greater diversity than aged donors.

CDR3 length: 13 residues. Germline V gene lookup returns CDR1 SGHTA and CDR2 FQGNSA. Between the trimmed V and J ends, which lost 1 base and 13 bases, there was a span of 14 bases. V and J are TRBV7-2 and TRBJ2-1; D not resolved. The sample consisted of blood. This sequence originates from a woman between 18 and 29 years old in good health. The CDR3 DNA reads TGTGCCAGCAGCTTAGAAGCAGGAGAGACCCAGTTCTTC. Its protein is CASSLEAGETQFF.